This TCR beta chain was sequenced for a study of blood T cell repertoires in COVID-19. On the study more broadly: Acute and convalescent COVID-19 specimens originated in the United States, Italy and Spain. PBMCs, B-cell-depleted T cells, or T cells were the source of the cDNA or gDNA that made up the material.

Under the authors' procedure: The authors estimated nucleated cell counts from reference gene primer amplification. Libraries were prepared by immunoSEQ multiplex PCR; TCRdb keeps only in-frame clonotypes and omits some of them. Clone size and the V and J calls come from that table; the DNA yielded D and trimming. The sample holds roughly 190,000 clones; around 86% are singletons and the top ten take 6% to 7%. The germline V gene has CDR1 MDHEN and CDR2 SYDVKM. The V end lost 2 bases, the J end lost 4 bases, and 12 bases lay between the germline ends. CDR3 length equals 14 residues. The receptor was derived from a woman aged 40 to 49 with acute or convalescent COVID-19. V gene TRBV28 combines with J gene TRBJ2-7; D may be TRBD2 (7 bases). Sequencing was done on a sample of peripheral blood. The CDR3 sequence is CASSLGGGSYEQYF. In DNA form, the CDR3 reads TGTGCCAGCAGTTTAGGGGGGGGCTCGTACGAGCAGTACTTC.